This note documents a single T cell receptor (beta chain) sequence. What it binds is unknown. This record comes from a study of shared clonotypes between healthy human individuals. Points from the study as a whole: Naive subsets tended to show greater estimated richness than memory subsets.

Profiling relied on immunoSEQ multiplex PCR, and the TCRdb table lists in-frame clones only, not all of them. This table has roughly 760,000 clones, around 74% appearing once. The TCR comes from a woman in her twenties or thirties in good health. Source material: memory CD4+ T cells sorted from blood. Subset reported: CD45RA-negative fraction.

The CDR3 sequence is CASSEGTALNEKLFF. CDR3 DNA: TGTGCCAGCAGTGAGGGGACAGCTTTGAATGAAAAACTGTTTTTT. The V call is TRBV6-1, the J call TRBJ1-4, with 7 positions matching TRBD1. The CDR3 is made up of 15 amino acids. V was clipped by 3 bases and J by 5 bases; unmatched bases: 6. Germline CDR1 is MNHNS and CDR2 is SASEGT.